These T cell receptor delta chains were read from a single sample in a study of gamma-delta T cells after stem cell transplantation. TCRdb re-called the RT-PCR reads using CATT. In the table there are over 650 delta-chain clones, 2.8% of which are singletons. The specimen was gamma-delta T cells. The receptors stem from a human donor. It is not recorded whose cells these are; they may come from a transplant donor. CDR3s include the opening cysteine and the closing phenylalanine or tryptophan. The D gene is left open where the match is weak. Not every row has a clone size; where given, it reads once, few, many or a size class.

D,V,J,size,DNA,CDR3
TRDD3,TRDV1,TRDJ1,large,TGTGCTCTTGGGGAACCCCTTCCTAGATTGTACTGGGGGATACGGATGTCCGATAAACTCATCTTT,CALGEPLPRLYWGIRMSDKLIF
TRDD3,TRDV3,TRDJ1,large,TGTGCCTTCAGCCCCCTTCCTACTTATACTGGGGGATACTACACCGATAAACTCATCTTT,CAFSPLPTYTGGYYTDKLIF
TRDD3,TRDV1,TRDJ1,few,TGTGCTCTTGGGGAACTATCTAATGCCCCGTGTACTGGGGGATATGATAAACTCATCTTT,CALGELSNAPCTGGYDKLIF
TRDD3,TRDV2,TRDJ3,few,TGTGCCTGTGACACCGCTGGGGGCGTCTCCTGGGACACCCGACAGATGTTTTTC,CACDTAGGVSWDTRQMFF
TRDD3,TRDV1,TRDJ1,few,TGTGCTCTTGGGGAACTAGAGTCAGACTGGGGGATACTTTCCGATAAACTCATCTTT,CALGELESDWGILSDKLIF
TRDD2,TRDV3,TRDJ1,large,TGTGCCTTTACCCGACTTCCTACTGCCCTGGGGCTGACCGATAAACTCATCTTT,CAFTRLPTALGLTDKLIF
TRDD3,TRDV2,TRDJ1,large,TGTGCCTGTGACTATACTGGGGGAAACACCGATAAACTCATCTTT,CACDYTGGNTDKLIF
NA,TRDV2,TRDJ1,large,TGTGCCTGTGACACCGTACCCGGGGGACCTGATGGGGGGTACACCGATAAACTCATCTTT,CACDTVPGGPDGGYTDKLIF
TRDD3,TRDV2,TRDJ1,large,TGTGCCTGTGACTCGTTGGGGATACTGGGGGATACGGTGGAGGCCGATAAACTCATCTTT,CACDSLGILGDTVEADKLIF
TRDD3,TRDV2,TRDJ1,hyperexpanded,TGTGCCTGTGAGACCCTTGGGGAGCTGGGGGATAGGGTCACCGATAAACTCATCTTT,CACETLGELGDRVTDKLIF
TRDD3,TRDV3,TRDJ4,large,TGTGCCTTGTCTTCCCGCCTAGCGAAGTACTGGGGGATCTCTCCCCACAGACCCCTGATCTTT,CALSSRLAKYWGISPHRPLIF
TRDD3,TRDV1,TRDJ1,large,TGTGCTCTTGGGGAATTCCTCCCCAGTCGGTACTGGGGGATACTGAGCGATAAACTCATCTTT,CALGEFLPSRYWGILSDKLIF
TRDD3,TRDV3,TRDJ1,medium-sized,TGTGCCTTTGGCCTTCCTGAGTTGGGGGATACACACACCGATAAACTCATCTTT,CAFGLPELGDTHTDKLIF
TRDD3,TRDV1,TRDJ3,few,TGTGCTCTTGGTTTGGGTCGGCTCTCCCCAACTGGGGGATACCTCTCCTGGGACACCCGACAGATGTTTTTC,CALGLGRLSPTGGYLSWDTRQMFF
TRDD3,TRDV2,TRDJ1,hyperexpanded,TGTGCCTGTGACACCGTTGGTGGGGGATACCCTAACACCGATAAACTCATCTTT,CACDTVGGGYPNTDKLIF
NA,TRDV2,TRDJ1,hyperexpanded,TGTGCCTGTGACACCGCTGCGGGCTGGGGCCGGTACACCGATAAACTCATCTTT,CACDTAAGWGRYTDKLIF
NA,TRDV1,TRDJ3,medium-sized,TGTGCTCTTGGGGAACTGGGCCCTTCCTACGGGGGATACGCGAGTTGGGACACCCGACAGATGTTTTTC,CALGELGPSYGGYASWDTRQMFF
TRDD3,TRDV1,TRDJ1,few,TGTGCTCTTGGGGAACGATTTCCCGTACTGGGGGATAACAGCTACACCGATAAACTCATCTTT,CALGERFPVLGDNSYTDKLIF
TRDD3,TRDV1,TRDJ1,few,TGTGCTCTTGGGGAAACAATGGGGGAGTACTGGGGGATAATAAACACCGATAAACTCATCTTT,CALGETMGEYWGIINTDKLIF
TRDD3,TRDV2,TRDJ1,large,TGTGCCTGTGACACCTTACTGGGGGATAAAGGGTCCACCGATAAACTCATCTTT,CACDTLLGDKGSTDKLIF
TRDD3,TRDV2,TRDJ1,large,TGTGCCTGTGACAGACTGGGGGACAACACCGATAAACTCATCTTT,CACDRLGDNTDKLIF
TRDD3,TRDV1,TRDJ1,large,TGTGCTCTTGGGGCACTATTCCCCCGTACTGGGGGATACTCGTCCGATAAACTCATCTTT,CALGALFPRTGGYSSDKLIF
NA,TRDV2,TRDJ1,NA,TGTGCCTGTGACTTAATGGGGCCCCCCCGGGAGGACACCGATAAACTCATCTTT,CACDLMGPPREDTDKLIF
TRDD3,TRDV2,TRDJ1,NA,TGTGCCTGTGAGGCCCTACTGGGGGATACTTCCGATAAACTCATCTTT,CACEALLGDTSDKLIF